The rows below give T cell receptor beta chains drawn from one sample of a study of T cell responses to AZD1222 COVID-19 vaccine. The repertoire was sequenced with immunoSEQ multiplex PCR; TCRdb's copy has only in-frame clones and lacks some. The sample has approximately 44,000 clones; 80% are singletons. The specimen was peripheral blood, collected on day 0 of AZD1222 vaccination. These receptor sequences come from an adult in good health. The CDR3 runs from the conserved cysteine through the conserved F or W. D genes are given only for firm matches. Only some rows state a clone size, as once, few, many or a class for expanded clones.

d_gene: TRBD2
v_gene: TRBV2
j_gene: TRBJ2-7
abundance: -
CDR3aa: CASKVSGALYEQYF
CDR3nt: TGTGCCAGCAAGGTTAGCGGGGCCCTCTACGAGCAGTACTTC

d_gene: TRBD1
v_gene: TRBV5-5
j_gene: TRBJ1-6
abundance: medium-sized
CDR3aa: CASSTGTGSFRSPLHF
CDR3nt: TGTGCCAGCAGCACCGGGACAGGGAGTTTTAGGTCACCCCTCCACTTT

d_gene: -
v_gene: TRBV7-9
j_gene: TRBJ1-1
abundance: few
CDR3aa: CASSSQATSEAFF
CDR3nt: TGTGCCAGCAGCTCCCAGGCCACCTCTGAAGCTTTCTTT

d_gene: TRBD1
v_gene: TRBV28
j_gene: TRBJ2-7
abundance: -
CDR3aa: CASSHGQGNYEQYF
CDR3nt: TGTGCCAGCAGTCACGGACAGGGTAACTACGAGCAGTACTTC

d_gene: -
v_gene: TRBV30
j_gene: TRBJ1-1
abundance: -
CDR3aa: CAWVLRGTEAFF
CDR3nt: TGTGCCTGGGTGTTAAGGGGCACTGAAGCTTTCTTT

d_gene: TRBD1
v_gene: TRBV4-2
j_gene: TRBJ2-1
abundance: -
CDR3aa: CASSQGQGYTNEQFF
CDR3nt: TGTGCCAGCAGCCAAGGACAGGGGTATACCAATGAGCAGTTCTTC

d_gene: TRBD2
v_gene: TRBV7-2
j_gene: TRBJ2-5
abundance: -
CDR3aa: CASRGTSGGKETQYF
CDR3nt: TGTGCCAGCAGGGGGACTAGCGGGGGGAAAGAGACCCAGTACTTC

d_gene: -
v_gene: TRBV3-1/TRBV3-2
j_gene: TRBJ2-5
abundance: once
CDR3aa: CASSPGTSPGEETQYF
CDR3nt: TGTGCCAGCAGCCCAGGGACCAGCCCCGGAGAAGAGACCCAGTACTTC

d_gene: -
v_gene: TRBV11-3
j_gene: TRBJ2-3
abundance: -
CDR3aa: CASSFPLNGGGTDTQYF
CDR3nt: TGTGCCAGCAGCTTCCCACTAAACGGGGGTGGAACAGATACGCAGTATTTT

d_gene: -
v_gene: TRBV5-1
j_gene: TRBJ2-2
abundance: -
CDR3aa: CASNEGNTGELFF
CDR3nt: TGCGCCAGCAACGAGGGAAACACCGGGGAGCTGTTTTTT

d_gene: TRBD1
v_gene: TRBV19
j_gene: TRBJ2-7
abundance: -
CDR3aa: CASNQDRGGDEQYF
CDR3nt: TGTGCCAGTAACCAAGACAGGGGAGGAGACGAGCAGTACTTC

d_gene: -
v_gene: TRBV19
j_gene: TRBJ2-5
abundance: -
CDR3aa: CASSLRQDLWAETQYF
CDR3nt: TGTGCCAGTAGTCTAAGACAGGACCTCTGGGCGGAGACCCAGTACTTC

d_gene: -
v_gene: TRBV5-6
j_gene: TRBJ1-5
abundance: -
CDR3aa: CASSSGRQEHNQPQHF
CDR3nt: TGTGCCAGCAGCTCCGGACGACAGGAACACAATCAGCCCCAGCATTTT

d_gene: TRBD2
v_gene: TRBV6-2/TRBV6-3
j_gene: TRBJ2-2
abundance: -
CDR3aa: CASSSLRGGSYTGELFF
CDR3nt: TGTGCCAGCAGTTCTCTGCGGGGGGGCTCGTACACCGGGGAGCTGTTTTTT

d_gene: TRBD1
v_gene: TRBV5-5
j_gene: TRBJ2-2
abundance: -
CDR3aa: CASSPPDRGLTSTGELFF
CDR3nt: TGTGCCAGCAGCCCGCCGGACAGGGGGTTGACGAGCACCGGGGAGCTGTTTTTT

d_gene: -
v_gene: TRBV19
j_gene: TRBJ1-2
abundance: -
CDR3aa: CASRTPIPGGGYTF
CDR3nt: TGTGCCAGTAGGACACCCATTCCCGGGGGTGGCTACACCTTC

d_gene: -
v_gene: TRBV7-8
j_gene: TRBJ1-1
abundance: few
CDR3aa: CASSLEGNTEAFF
CDR3nt: TGTGCCAGCAGCTTAGAAGGGAACACTGAAGCTTTCTTT

d_gene: -
v_gene: TRBV7-2
j_gene: TRBJ2-2
abundance: -
CDR3aa: CASSLGGAGNTGELFF
CDR3nt: TGTGCCAGCAGCTTAGGAGGGGCAGGGAACACCGGGGAGCTGTTTTTT

d_gene: -
v_gene: TRBV4-1
j_gene: TRBJ2-1
abundance: few
CDR3aa: CASSQGEGLKREQFF
CDR3nt: TGCGCCAGCAGCCAAGGCGAAGGCCTTAAACGTGAGCAGTTCTTC

d_gene: TRBD2
v_gene: TRBV7-8
j_gene: TRBJ2-1
abundance: -
CDR3aa: CASSPGLYSYNEQFF
CDR3nt: TGTGCCAGCAGCCCGGGACTATACTCCTACAATGAGCAGTTCTTC

d_gene: -
v_gene: TRBV6-5
j_gene: TRBJ2-2
abundance: -
CDR3aa: CATVTGTANTGELFF
CDR3nt: TGTGCCACCGTTACCGGGACGGCAAACACCGGGGAGCTGTTTTTT

d_gene: -
v_gene: TRBV5-6
j_gene: TRBJ1-6
abundance: -
CDR3aa: CASSLVGHSNSPLHF
CDR3nt: TGTGCCAGCAGCTTGGTGGGACACAGTAATTCACCCCTCCACTTT

d_gene: -
v_gene: TRBV11-2
j_gene: TRBJ1-2
abundance: -
CDR3aa: CASSLDPSYGYTF
CDR3nt: TGTGCCAGCAGCTTAGATCCGAGCTATGGCTACACCTTC

d_gene: -
v_gene: TRBV6-5
j_gene: TRBJ1-1
abundance: -
CDR3aa: CASSYSKGDTEAFF
CDR3nt: TGTGCCAGCAGTTACTCGAAGGGGGACACTGAAGCTTTCTTT

d_gene: -
v_gene: TRBV3-1/TRBV3-2
j_gene: TRBJ1-3
abundance: -
CDR3aa: CASSQAGGATGNTIYF
CDR3nt: TGTGCCAGCAGCCAAGCGGGGGGGGCGACGGGAAACACCATATATTTT

d_gene: TRBD2
v_gene: TRBV7-3
j_gene: TRBJ2-1
abundance: -
CDR3aa: CASSPPGRRNEQFF
CDR3nt: TGTGCCAGCAGCCCCCCCGGGAGGCGGAATGAGCAGTTCTTC

d_gene: -
v_gene: TRBV11-3
j_gene: TRBJ2-7
abundance: -
CDR3aa: CASSPGDARFYEQYF
CDR3nt: TGTGCCAGCAGCCCCGGGGACGCCCGGTTCTACGAGCAGTACTTC

d_gene: -
v_gene: TRBV7-5
j_gene: TRBJ2-1
abundance: -
CDR3aa: CARSLGLSEGNEQFF
CDR3nt: TGTGCCAGAAGCTTAGGACTCTCCGAGGGCAATGAGCAGTTCTTC

d_gene: TRBD2
v_gene: TRBV7-8
j_gene: TRBJ2-5
abundance: -
CDR3aa: CASSLGSGGAHETQYF
CDR3nt: TGTGCCAGCAGCTTAGGTAGCGGGGGGGCCCACGAGACCCAGTACTTC

d_gene: -
v_gene: TRBV7-2
j_gene: TRBJ1-6
abundance: -
CDR3aa: CASSLAVGRTNSPLHF
CDR3nt: TGTGCCAGCAGCTTAGCGGTGGGACGGACGAATTCACCCCTCCACTTT

d_gene: TRBD1
v_gene: TRBV5-5
j_gene: TRBJ1-6
abundance: -
CDR3aa: CASSHTGDRGNSPLHF
CDR3nt: TGTGCCAGCAGCCACACCGGGGACAGGGGTAATTCACCCCTCCACTTT

d_gene: TRBD2
v_gene: TRBV6-5
j_gene: TRBJ2-3
abundance: -
CDR3aa: CASRETSGGSDTQYF
CDR3nt: TGTGCCAGCAGGGAGACTAGCGGGGGGTCGGATACGCAGTATTTT

d_gene: TRBD1
v_gene: TRBV28
j_gene: TRBJ2-2
abundance: few
CDR3aa: CASSSTGRTGELFF
CDR3nt: TGTGCCAGCAGTTCGACAGGGCGGACCGGGGAGCTGTTTTTT

d_gene: TRBD1
v_gene: TRBV5-6
j_gene: TRBJ1-6
abundance: once
CDR3aa: CASNRRQGWDSPLHF
CDR3nt: TGTGCCAGCAACAGGAGACAGGGGTGGGATTCACCCCTCCACTTT

d_gene: -
v_gene: TRBV28
j_gene: TRBJ2-7
abundance: -
CDR3aa: CASSSVGVETYEQYF
CDR3nt: TGTGCCAGCAGTTCTGTGGGGGTCGAGACCTACGAGCAGTACTTC

d_gene: TRBD1
v_gene: TRBV2
j_gene: TRBJ1-1
abundance: -
CDR3aa: CASSGRQGTEAFF
CDR3nt: TGTGCCAGCAGTGGGCGACAGGGCACTGAAGCTTTCTTT

d_gene: TRBD1
v_gene: TRBV18
j_gene: TRBJ2-3
abundance: -
CDR3aa: CASSPLPGQSTDTQYF
CDR3nt: TGTGCCAGCTCACCACTTCCGGGACAGAGCACAGATACGCAGTATTTT

d_gene: -
v_gene: TRBV5-4
j_gene: TRBJ2-5
abundance: -
CDR3aa: CALGLPRETQYF
CDR3nt: TGTGCCCTCGGGCTCCCCCGGGAGACCCAGTACTTC

d_gene: TRBD1
v_gene: TRBV19
j_gene: TRBJ1-2
abundance: -
CDR3aa: CASSTWDRGNYGYTF
CDR3nt: TGTGCCAGTAGTACATGGGACAGGGGGAACTATGGCTACACCTTC

d_gene: -
v_gene: TRBV5-4
j_gene: TRBJ1-5
abundance: -
CDR3aa: CASSFGGAGQPQHF
CDR3nt: TGTGCCAGCAGCTTCGGAGGGGCGGGTCAGCCCCAGCATTTT

d_gene: -
v_gene: TRBV30
j_gene: TRBJ1-5
abundance: -
CDR3aa: CAWIIGVNQPQHF
CDR3nt: TGTGCCTGGATTATAGGGGTTAATCAGCCCCAGCATTTT

d_gene: -
v_gene: TRBV4-1
j_gene: TRBJ1-4
abundance: -
CDR3aa: CASSQDRADYEKLFF
CDR3nt: TGCGCCAGCAGCCAAGATAGGGCAGACTATGAAAAACTGTTTTTT

d_gene: TRBD1
v_gene: TRBV10-3
j_gene: TRBJ1-2
abundance: -
CDR3aa: CAISGGGTVYGYTF
CDR3nt: TGTGCCATCAGTGGCGGGGGGACAGTCTATGGCTACACCTTC

d_gene: TRBD1
v_gene: TRBV28
j_gene: TRBJ2-1
abundance: -
CDR3aa: CASSQRTGGPWFF
CDR3nt: TGTGCCAGCAGTCAACGGACAGGCGGGCCATGGTTCTTC

d_gene: TRBD1
v_gene: TRBV5-3
j_gene: TRBJ2-7
abundance: -
CDR3aa: CARSLYRGTGGTSYEQYF
CDR3nt: TGTGCCAGAAGCTTGTACCGCGGGACAGGGGGCACATCCTACGAGCAGTACTTC

d_gene: -
v_gene: TRBV4-1
j_gene: TRBJ2-3
abundance: -
CDR3aa: CASSSGTLGTDTQYF
CDR3nt: TGCGCCAGCAGCTCCGGGACCTTAGGGACAGATACGCAGTATTTT

d_gene: -
v_gene: TRBV6-4
j_gene: TRBJ1-2
abundance: -
CDR3aa: CASSDLYGYTF
CDR3nt: TGTGCCAGCAGTGACCTTTATGGCTACACCTTC

d_gene: TRBD2
v_gene: TRBV9
j_gene: TRBJ2-5
abundance: -
CDR3aa: CASSTGLGETQYF
CDR3nt: TGTGCCAGCAGCACAGGACTAGGAGAGACCCAGTACTTC

d_gene: -
v_gene: TRBV3-1/TRBV3-2
j_gene: TRBJ2-5
abundance: few
CDR3aa: CASSPPVGLYQETQYF
CDR3nt: TGTGCCAGCAGCCCTCCCGTGGGGCTGTACCAAGAGACCCAGTACTTC

d_gene: -
v_gene: TRBV6-5
j_gene: TRBJ1-5
abundance: -
CDR3aa: CASSISRGQPQHF
CDR3nt: TGTGCCAGCAGTATTTCGAGAGGGCAGCCCCAGCATTTT

d_gene: TRBD2
v_gene: TRBV11-3
j_gene: TRBJ2-2
abundance: -
CDR3aa: CASSPTSGRLTGELFF
CDR3nt: TGTGCCAGCAGCCCTACTAGCGGGAGACTAACCGGGGAGCTGTTTTTT

d_gene: -
v_gene: TRBV6-1
j_gene: TRBJ1-4
abundance: once
CDR3aa: CASSSTDGNEKLFF
CDR3nt: TGTGCCAGCAGTTCGACGGACGGAAATGAAAAACTGTTTTTT